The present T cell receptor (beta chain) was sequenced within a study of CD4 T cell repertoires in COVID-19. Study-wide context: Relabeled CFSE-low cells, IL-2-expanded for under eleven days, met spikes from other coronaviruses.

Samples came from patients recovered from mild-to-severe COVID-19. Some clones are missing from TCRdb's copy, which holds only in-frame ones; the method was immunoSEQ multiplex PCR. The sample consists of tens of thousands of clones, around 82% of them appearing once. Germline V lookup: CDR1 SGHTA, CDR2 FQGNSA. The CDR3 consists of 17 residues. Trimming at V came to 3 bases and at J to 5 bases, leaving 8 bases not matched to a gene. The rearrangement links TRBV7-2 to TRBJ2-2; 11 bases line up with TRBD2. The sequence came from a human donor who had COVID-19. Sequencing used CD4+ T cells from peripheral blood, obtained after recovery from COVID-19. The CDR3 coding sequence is TGTGCCAGCAGCTTGAGACTAGCGGGGTTTGGGACCGGGGAGCTGTTTTTT. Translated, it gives CASSLRLAGFGTGELFF.